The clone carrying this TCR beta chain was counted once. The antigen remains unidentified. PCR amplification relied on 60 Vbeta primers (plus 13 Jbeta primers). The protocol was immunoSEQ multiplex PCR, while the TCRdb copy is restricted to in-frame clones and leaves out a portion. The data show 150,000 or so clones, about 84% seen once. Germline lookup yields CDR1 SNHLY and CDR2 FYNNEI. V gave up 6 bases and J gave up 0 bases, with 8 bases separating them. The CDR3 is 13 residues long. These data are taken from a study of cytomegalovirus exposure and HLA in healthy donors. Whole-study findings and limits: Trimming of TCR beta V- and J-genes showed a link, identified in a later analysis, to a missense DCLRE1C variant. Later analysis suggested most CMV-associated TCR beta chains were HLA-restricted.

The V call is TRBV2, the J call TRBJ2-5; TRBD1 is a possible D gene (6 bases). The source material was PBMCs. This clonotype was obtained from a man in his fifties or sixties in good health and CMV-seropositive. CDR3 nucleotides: TGTGCCAGCAGCACAGGGTACCAAGAGACCCAGTACTTC. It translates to CASSTGYQETQYF.